Below, one T cell receptor beta chain is given with its context. What it binds is not known. TCRdb's table, derived via immunoSEQ multiplex PCR, lists solely in-frame clones and lacks some. Among 20,000 to 30,000 clones listed, over 70% were seen once. These data belong to a study of radiotherapy plus CTLA-4 blockade in lung cancer. General study results and limits: According to reports, early shifts in blood T cell clones, alongside interferon-beta, forecast response most accurately. TCR clones originating in tumors grew in number in blood after radiotherapy plus ipilimumab.

The sequence came from a human donor with non-small cell lung cancer that progressed on radiotherapy plus ipilimumab. Sequences were derived from peripheral blood, sampled from a patient treated with radiotherapy plus ipilimumab.

CDR3 DNA: TGTGCCAGCAGTTTATCTAGCTTTACCTACGAGCAGTACTTC. Amino acid sequence: CASSLSSFTYEQYF. This chain connects TRBV27 to TRBJ2-7; no firm D call. V lost 0 bases, J lost 2 bases, and 8 bases lay in between. The germline CDR1 and CDR2 sequences are MNHEY and SMNVEV (reference sequence). The CDR3 is made up of 14 amino acids.